The 30 T cell receptor beta chains presented below share a single source sample, sequenced in a study of cytomegalovirus exposure and HLA in healthy donors (dated by TCRdb to 2016 to 2017). Receptors were amplified or captured by the immunoSEQ multiplex PCR assay. For the multiplex PCR, a mixture combining 60 forward primers for TCR Vbeta segments and 13 reverse primers for TCR Jbeta segments was used. Sourced from immuneACCESS, this table was stored by TCRdb with only in-frame sequences that have V and J called. A share of the clones is absent; for the studies checked, an unresolved V gene accounts for under half, and the remainder has no known explanation. The sample data list 150,000 to 200,000 clones, and roughly 76% of these were observed just once. The top ten clonotypes cover roughly 4.9% of the sample. Sequenced: PBMCs. The origin of the receptors is a woman younger than 30 in good health and CMV-seropositive.

The rearrangement joins TRBV10-3 to TRBJ1-3, with 8 nucleotides matching TRBD1. V gave up 4 bases and J gave up 4 bases; unmatched junction bases: 9. Germline V CDR1 and CDR2: ENHRY, SYGVKD. CDR3 length: 16 residues. The CDR3 DNA is TGTGCCATCAGTGCTTCGGATTCAGGGGGCGGAAACACCATATATTTT. Its protein is CAISASDSGGGNTIYF.

The rearrangement uses TRBV18 and TRBJ1-1; 8 bases are shared with TRBD1. Per the germline V gene, CDR1 is KGHSH and CDR2 is LQKENI. The V and J ends lost 1 base and 5 bases, in that order; junction bases with no gene match: 18. The CDR3 length is 19 residues. CDR3 in amino acids: CASSPLEDRGRHIRTEAFF. The CDR3 nucleotides read TGTGCCAGCTCACCACTAGAAGACAGGGGACGACATATACGGACTGAAGCTTTCTTT.

The chain has TRBV28 and TRBJ2-2, with 8 bases aligning to TRBD2. V lost 6 bases and J lost 5; bases outside the gene matches: 8. From germline, CDR1 is MDHEN and CDR2 SYDVKM. The CDR3 spans 15 residues. In nucleotides, the CDR3 is TGTGCCAGCAGCAGTGGAGTAGCGGGGACCGGGGAGCTGTTTTTT. It specifies CASSSGVAGTGELFF. Drawing the rest from reference TRBV28 and TRBJ2-2, the complete variable domain is DVKVTQSSRYLVKRTGEKVFLECVQDMDHENMFWYRQDPGLGLRLIYFSYDVKMKEKGDIPEGYSVSREKKERFSLILESASTNQTSMYLCASSSGVAGTGELFFGEGSRLTVL.

This clone was detected only a few times. The CDR3 nucleotides read TGTGCCAGCAGTAGGGACAGGGACGAGCAGTACTTC. This sequence encodes CASSRDRDEQYF. The rearrangement joins TRBV6-6 to TRBJ2-7; 9 bases are a match to TRBD1. This CDR3 has 12 residues. Looked up from germline, CDR1 is MNHNY and CDR2 is SVGAGI (reference sequence). With 5 bases clipped from V and 5 bases from J, the junction kept 1 base outside the gene matches.

The chain is built from TRBV6-5 and TRBJ1-2, with 7 positions matching TRBD1. This CDR3 comprises 15 residues. V lost 4 bases and J lost 3; bases outside the gene matches: 8. Germline V gene data show CDR1 as MNHEY and CDR2 as SVGAGI. The CDR3 sequence is CASSFKRGPHYGYTF. The CDR3 DNA sequence: TGTGCCAGCAGTTTTAAGAGGGGGCCGCACTATGGCTACACCTTC.

The rearrangement uses TRBV7-8 and TRBJ2-5; 8 bases match TRBD2. Losses at the gene ends were 1 base for V and 3 bases for J; bases not matched to a gene: 10. CDR1 is SGHVS, CDR2 FQNEAQ, per germline. CDR3 length equals 17 residues. The CDR3 spells CASSLVGGGRNEETQYF. CDR3 coding DNA: TGTGCCAGCAGCTTAGTGGGCGGGGGGCGAAACGAAGAGACCCAGTACTTC.

V and J are TRBV5-1 and TRBJ2-5, with D tentatively TRBD2 (6 bases). Germline V gene lookup returns CDR1 SGHRS and CDR2 YFSETQ. The length of the CDR3 is 16 residues. Trimming cost V 3 bases and J 1 base, with 16 bases left between them. The DNA of the CDR3 is TGCGCCAGCAGCTCCGGGCCCTTTAGCGGCCAAGAGACCCAGTACTTC. It is translated as CASSSGPFSGQETQYF.

The gene calls are TRBV7-9 and TRBJ2-1, with 11 bases aligning to TRBD2. The germline CDR1 and CDR2 sequences are SEHNR and FQNEAQ (reference sequence). V trimming: 5 bases; J trimming: 4 bases; junction bases outside the gene matches: 4. The CDR3 is made up of 15 amino acids. CDR3 region: CASSRTSGGYNEQFF. The CDR3, as DNA: TGTGCCAGCAGCCGAACTAGCGGGGGATACAATGAGCAGTTCTTC.

The gene calls are TRBV2 and TRBJ2-1; the match to TRBD1 covers 7 bases. The CDR3 has 13 amino acids. Germline CDR1 and CDR2: SNHLY and FYNNEI. Losses at the gene ends were 7 bases for V and 7 bases for J; bases not matched to a gene: 7. CDR3: CASKGTDLNEQFF. DNA for the CDR3: TGTGCCAGCAAGGGGACAGACCTTAATGAGCAGTTCTTC.

In this sample, this clone turned up once. CDR3 amino acids: CASSKQVLNNEQFF. The CDR3 DNA is TGTGCCAGTAGTAAGCAAGTCCTAAACAATGAGCAGTTCTTC. The V call is TRBV19, the J call TRBJ2-1; D ambiguous. The V gene's germline CDR1 is LNHDA and CDR2 SQIVND (reference sequence). V was cut by 4 bases and J by 5 bases, with 12 bases left in between. The CDR3 is 14 amino acids. The full variable domain, completed using reference TRBV19 and TRBJ2-1, is DGGITQSPKYLFRKEGQNVTLSCEQNLNHDAMYWYRQDPGQGLRLIYYSQIVNDFQKGDIAEGYSVSREKKESFPLTVTSAQKNPTAFYLCASSKQVLNNEQFFGPGTRLTVL.

The rearrangement joins TRBV27 to TRBJ2-5; maybe TRBD1 (6 bases). The CDR3 extends over 15 amino acids. The germline V gene has CDR1 MNHEY and CDR2 SMNVEV (reference sequence). V was trimmed by 6 bases and J by 5 bases, leaving 19 bases between them. In nucleotides, the CDR3 is TGTGCCAGCAGCCTCCTCAAACAGGGCGGGGAGACCCAGTACTTC. This sequence encodes CASSLLKQGGETQYF.

The V call is TRBV19, the J call TRBJ2-2, with TRBD1 matching over 8 bases. CDR3 length: 14 residues. V gave up 6 bases and J gave up 3 bases; unmatched junction bases: 3. Germline CDR1 LNHDA, CDR2 SQIVND (reference sequence). The CDR3 bases are TGTGCCAGTAGAAACAGGGGGGACACCGGGGAGCTGTTTTTT. This encodes CASRNRGDTGELFF.

The genes are TRBV11-2 and TRBJ1-1; the match to TRBD1 covers 8 bases. Per germline, CDR1 SGHAT and CDR2 FQNNGV. Unmatched junction bases numbered 5, after V lost 4 bases and J lost 1 base. The CDR3 is 15 amino acids. The CDR3 protein is CASSSGQGGNTEAFF. CDR3 DNA sequence: TGTGCCAGCAGCTCCGGACAGGGAGGGAACACTGAAGCTTTCTTT.

The J gene is TRBJ2-2, the V gene TRBV5-4, with D uncertain. The CDR3 has 12 residues. The ends were cut back, 5 bases at V and 5 bases at J, with 7 bases in the middle. The germline CDR1 and CDR2 sequences are SGHNT and YYREEE (reference sequence). Here the CDR3 DNA reads TGTGCCAGCAGGGCCGGGACCGGGGAGCTGTTTTTT. Translation: CASRAGTGELFF.

This chain joins TRBV28 and TRBJ2-5, with D possibly TRBD2 on 6 matching bases. V dropped 7 bases and J dropped 5 bases, with 14 bases sitting between them. Germline assignment: CDR1 MDHEN and CDR2 SYDVKM. CDR3 size: 13 residues. CDR3 loop: CASTRGALETQYF. The CDR3 DNA is TGTGCCAGCACTCGCGGGGCGTTGGAGACCCAGTACTTC.

This sequence joins TRBV6-1 and TRBJ2-3; maybe TRBD2 (6 bases). CDR3 size: 13 residues. Looked up from germline, CDR1 is MNHNS and CDR2 is SASEGT. Between the trimmed V and J ends, which lost 5 bases and 3 bases, there was a span of 9 bases. CDR3 in amino acids: CASSQTRTDTQYF. DNA of the CDR3: TGTGCCAGCAGTCAGACTAGGACAGATACGCAGTATTTT.

The chain employs TRBV29-1 and TRBJ2-3, with 7 bases lining up with TRBD2. This CDR3 comprises 14 residues. CDR1 SQVTM and CDR2 ANQGSEA come from the germline V gene. V gave up 5 bases and J gave up 2 bases; unmatched junction bases: 7. CDR3 nucleotide sequence: TGCAGCGTTACGGGACTACTAATCACAGATACGCAGTATTTT. It is translated as CSVTGLLITDTQYF.

The chain couples TRBV6-5 to TRBJ2-5, with D uncertain. Per the germline V gene, CDR1 is MNHEY and CDR2 is SVGAGI. Trimming stripped 2 bases from V and 1 base from J, with 8 bases between. The CDR3 contains 14 residues. CDR3 coding DNA: TGTGCCAGCAGTTACGGGCCCGGCCAAGAGACCCAGTACTTC. Residues: CASSYGPGQETQYF.

The genes are TRBV18 and TRBJ2-7, with D possibly matching TRBD2 (5 bases). V shed 0 bases and J shed 4 bases, with 13 bases lying between them. This CDR3 has 15 amino acids. Germline assignment: CDR1 KGHSH and CDR2 LQKENI. The CDR3 loop reads CASSPPIGRGYEQYF. The DNA of the CDR3 is TGTGCCAGCTCACCACCTATAGGTCGAGGGTACGAGCAGTACTTC.

The chain employs TRBV5-1 and TRBJ2-5; TRBD2 matches 13 bases. Trimming took 4 bases from V and 5 from J; bases not matched to a gene: 5. CDR3 length: 15 amino acids. Germline lookup yields CDR1 SGHRS and CDR2 YFSETQ. CDR3 protein: CASSTTSGGAETQYF. For the CDR3, the DNA is TGCGCCAGCAGCACCACTAGCGGGGGGGCTGAGACCCAGTACTTC.

This chain joins TRBV4-1 and TRBJ2-2, with TRBD2 matching over 10 bases. The CDR3 extends over 16 amino acids. J lost 5 bases, V lost 0 bases, and 3 bases had no gene match. Germline loops: CDR1 MGHRA, CDR2 YSYEKL. CDR3 sequence: CASSQELAGNTGELFF. CDR3 in DNA: TGCGCCAGCAGCCAAGAACTAGCGGGGAATACCGGGGAGCTGTTTTTT.

The chain joins TRBV5-6 to TRBJ2-2, with 9 bases that match TRBD1. Per the germline V gene, CDR1 is SGHDT and CDR2 is YYEEEE. The CDR3 covers 16 residues. The V segment lost 2 bases and the J segment 5 bases; nucleotides outside the gene matches: 7. The CDR3 region is CASSFYRGLSTGELFF. Written as DNA, the CDR3 is TGTGCCAGCAGCTTTTACAGGGGGCTATCTACCGGGGAGCTGTTTTTT.

This chain's CDR3 is CASSFSGTGTEYEQYF. CDR3 bases: TGTGCCAGCAGTTTTTCCGGGACAGGGACGGAGTACGAGCAGTACTTC. This rearrangement joins TRBV27 to TRBJ2-7; 9 nucleotides align to TRBD1. The CDR3 covers 16 residues. Trimming took 3 bases from V and 4 from J; bases not matched to a gene: 10. The germline V gene has CDR1 MNHEY and CDR2 SMNVEV (reference sequence).

V and J are TRBV4-3 and TRBJ1-3; D is possibly TRBD1 (5 bases). Germline values: CDR1 LGHNA, CDR2 YSLEER. The V end lost 3 bases, the J end lost 3 bases, and 6 bases lay between the germline ends. The CDR3 spans 13 residues. The CDR3 is CASSHRGGNTIYF. In DNA form, the CDR3 reads TGCGCCAGCAGCCATAGGGGTGGAAACACCATATATTTT.

This chain connects TRBV29-1 to TRBJ1-5; TRBD1 matches 7 bases. Trimming at V came to 0 bases and at J to 6 bases, leaving 5 bases not matched to a gene. The CDR3 consists of 14 residues. Germline CDR1 SQVTM, CDR2 ANQGSEA. Here the CDR3 DNA reads TGCAGCGTTGAAGATGAGGGGGCCGGTCAGCCCCAGCATTTT. This encodes CSVEDEGAGQPQHF.

V usage is TRBV7-8 and J usage is TRBJ1-2; 7 bases align to TRBD1. Trimming removed 3 bases from V and 0 bases from J; junction bases left unmatched: 13. Germline lookup yields CDR1 SGHVS and CDR2 FQNEAQ. This CDR3 has 18 amino acids. In nucleotides, the CDR3 is TGTGCCAGCAGCTTGAGCCGGGACAGCCTTACAGCTAACTATGGCTACACCTTC. Translated, it gives CASSLSRDSLTANYGYTF.

The CDR3 reads CASTDPSSGSYNEQFF. CDR3 sequence (DNA): TGTGCCAGCACCGATCCCTCCTCGGGTTCCTACAATGAGCAGTTCTTC. This sequence joins TRBV25-1 and TRBJ2-1; D gene unclear. V lost 7 bases to trimming and J lost 1 base, with 17 bases between them. CDR3 size: 16 residues. Germline V gene sequence: CDR1 MGHDK, CDR2 SYGVNS. The full variable domain, with the rest looked up from reference TRBV25-1 and TRBJ2-1, is EADIYQTPRYLVIGTGKKITLECSQTMGHDKMYWYQQDPGMELHLIHYSYGVNSTEKGDLSSESTVSRIRTEHFPLTLESARPSHTSQYLCASTDPSSGSYNEQFFGPGTRLTVL.

The chain is built from TRBV28 and TRBJ2-1; D remains ambiguous. Germline CDR1 reads MDHEN; CDR2 reads SYDVKM. V lost 1 base and J 3 bases, leaving 4 bases between the germline ends. CDR3 length equals 13 residues. The CDR3 protein is CASSLSGYNEQFF. CDR3 coding DNA: TGTGCCAGCAGTTTATCAGGCTACAATGAGCAGTTCTTC. Full variable domain (remainder filled in from reference TRBV28 and TRBJ2-1): DVKVTQSSRYLVKRTGEKVFLECVQDMDHENMFWYRQDPGLGLRLIYFSYDVKMKEKGDIPEGYSVSREKKERFSLILESASTNQTSMYLCASSLSGYNEQFFGPGTRLTVL.

For this clone: This sample also contains other DNA sequences that code for the same CDR3. This chain connects TRBV18 to TRBJ2-7, with unresolved D. The V gene's germline CDR1 is KGHSH and CDR2 LQKENI. V was shortened by 6 bases and J by 4 bases, with 7 bases between the two germline ends. This CDR3 region has 11 residues. CDR3: CASSPGYEQYF. CDR3 DNA: TGTGCCAGCTCCCCGGGTTACGAGCAGTACTTC. Filled out from reference TRBV18 and TRBJ2-7, the complete variable domain reads NAGVMQNPRHLVRRRGQEARLRCSPMKGHSHVYWYRQLPEEGLKFMVYLQKENIIDESGMPKERFSAEFPKEGPSILRIQQVVRGDSAAYFCASSPGYEQYFGPGTRLTVT.

The count of this clone is one. The rearrangement uses TRBV19 and TRBJ2-5; 12 positions agree with TRBD2. There are 16 residues in the CDR3. Losses at the gene ends were 5 bases for V and 2 bases for J; bases not matched to a gene: 6. CDR1 is LNHDA and CDR2 is SQIVND in the germline V gene (reference sequence). CDR3 amino acids: CASSPTTSGGQETQYF. CDR3 DNA sequence: TGTGCCAGTAGTCCGACGACTAGCGGGGGTCAAGAGACCCAGTACTTC.